This TCR beta chain was found in a study of T-cell reconstitution after alpha-beta-depleted transplantation in children. Study-level results: In patients about two months after transplant, alpha-beta T cells reportedly arose from several hundred expanded graft clones.

With respect to this clonotype: Its matching antigen is unknown.

During its preparation, the TCRbeta library received unique molecular identifiers. TCRdb itself ran the PCR reads through MiXCR, one entry per CDR3 protein. In the table there are about a million distinct CDR3 sequences, roughly 29% of which are singletons. Trimming took off 4 bases at V and 2 bases at J, with 15 bases between the two ends. The CDR3 covers 15 residues. Germline CDR1 is SEHNR and CDR2 is FQNEAQ (reference sequence). This specimen was PBMCs, mostly from graft donor cells, taken 360 days after TCRalphabeta/CD19-depleted stem cell transplant. The receptor was isolated from a boy under two years old who had a stem cell transplant for SCID, so the T cells may come from the graft donor. The chain employs TRBV7-9 and TRBJ2-7; possibly TRBD1 for D (6 bases). CDR3 region: CASSSSSTGTYEQYF. In nucleotides, the CDR3 is TGTGCCAGCAGCTCCTCTTCGACAGGAACCTACGAGCAGTACTTC.